This T cell receptor (beta chain) emerged from a study of blood T cells in healthy people across ages. The wider study: Template switching caught about one barcoded beta molecule for each two T cells. Overall study results and limits: Fewer expanded clones and more diversity marked long-lived versus aged donors. Researchers judged that diversity estimates from one million T cells fell short of true values.

PCR was performed a second time for about 7 to 12 cycles using a sample-barcoded 5' primer and a J-beta primer mix. TCRdb redid the calling of the 5' RACE reads with MiXCR, one entry per CDR3 protein. The table records about 640,000 distinct CDR3 sequences, roughly three fifths of them present only once. Healthy individuals of Caucasian origin from Russia, aged about 6 to 100, served as donors. About this clonotype itself: Its antigen remains unknown.

V lost 3 bases, J lost 5 bases, and 5 bases stayed unmatched. The germline CDR1 and CDR2 sequences are ENHRY and SYGVKD. There are 15 residues in the CDR3. The sequenced material came from blood. This clonotype originated in a man aged 55-75 years in good health. The rearrangement joins TRBV10-3 to TRBJ2-5; 11 nucleotides align to TRBD2. CDR3 protein: CAISEGTSGIETQYF. CDR3 coding DNA: TGTGCCATCAGTGAAGGGACTAGCGGTATCGAGACCCAGTACTTC.